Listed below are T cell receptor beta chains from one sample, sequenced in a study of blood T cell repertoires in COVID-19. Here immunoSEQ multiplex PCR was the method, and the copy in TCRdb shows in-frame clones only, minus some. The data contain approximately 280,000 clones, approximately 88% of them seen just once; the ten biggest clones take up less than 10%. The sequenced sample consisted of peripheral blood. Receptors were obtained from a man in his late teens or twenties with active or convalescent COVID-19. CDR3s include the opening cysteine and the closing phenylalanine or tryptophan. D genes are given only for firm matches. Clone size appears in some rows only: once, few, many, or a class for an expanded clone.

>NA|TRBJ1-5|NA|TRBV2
CASSIVQGNQPQHF
TGTGCCAGCAGTATCGTCCAGGGCAATCAGCCCCAGCATTTT
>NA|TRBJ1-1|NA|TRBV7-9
CASSHGRGADTEAFF
TGTGCCAGCAGCCACGGACGGGGGGCTGACACTGAAGCTTTCTTT
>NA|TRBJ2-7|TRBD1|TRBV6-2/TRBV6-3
CASSRNRGPDYEQYF
TGTGCCAGCAGTCGCAACAGGGGACCTGATTACGAGCAGTACTTC
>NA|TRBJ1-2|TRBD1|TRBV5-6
CASSLGQGLIGYTF
TGTGCCAGCAGCTTAGGACAGGGTTTAATCGGCTACACCTTC
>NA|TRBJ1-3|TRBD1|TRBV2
CASRGRTGVGNTIYF
TGTGCCAGCAGGGGAAGGACAGGGGTCGGAAACACCATATATTTT
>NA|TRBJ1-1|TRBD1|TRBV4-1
CASSYPGTENTEAFF
TGCGCCAGCAGTTACCCCGGGACAGAAAACACTGAAGCTTTCTTT
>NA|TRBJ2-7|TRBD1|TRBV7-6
CASSLGQSSYEQYF
TGTGCCAGCAGCTTGGGACAGTCATCCTACGAGCAGTACTTC
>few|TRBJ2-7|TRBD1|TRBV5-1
CASRIGQGYEQYF
TGCGCCAGCAGGATCGGACAGGGCTACGAGCAGTACTTC
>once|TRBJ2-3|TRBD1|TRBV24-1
CATSDFSQGGTDTQYF
TGTGCCACCAGTGATTTTTCGCAGGGGGGCACAGATACGCAGTATTTT
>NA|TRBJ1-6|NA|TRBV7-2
CASRANSPLHF
TGTGCCAGCAGGGCAAATTCACCCCTCCACTTT
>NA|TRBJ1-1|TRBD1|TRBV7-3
CASSLNGDRVNTEAFF
TGTGCCAGCAGCTTGAATGGGGACAGGGTAAACACTGAAGCTTTCTTT
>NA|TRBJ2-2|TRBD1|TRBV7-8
CASRSDRVNTGELFF
TGTGCCAGCAGAAGTGACAGGGTGAACACCGGGGAGCTGTTTTTT
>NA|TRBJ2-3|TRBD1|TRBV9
CASSVSRTGPSTDTQYF
TGTGCCAGCAGCGTAAGCCGGACAGGACCTAGCACAGATACGCAGTATTTT
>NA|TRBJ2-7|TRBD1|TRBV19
CASSTVRQGKLTYEQYF
TGTGCCAGTAGTACCGTGAGACAGGGAAAACTTACCTACGAGCAGTACTTC
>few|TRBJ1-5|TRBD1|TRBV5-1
CASSLMGQENQPQHF
TGCGCCAGCAGCTTGATGGGACAGGAGAATCAGCCCCAGCATTTT
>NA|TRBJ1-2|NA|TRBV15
CATTTGAGSDGYTF
TGTGCCACCACGACAGGAGCAGGGTCTGATGGCTACACCTTC
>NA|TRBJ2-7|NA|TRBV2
CASSEGPYEQYF
TGTGCCAGCAGTGAAGGTCCATACGAGCAGTACTTC
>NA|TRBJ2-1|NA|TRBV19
CASSMGPFPPYNEQFF
TGTGCCAGTAGTATGGGGCCCTTTCCCCCCTACAATGAGCAGTTCTTC
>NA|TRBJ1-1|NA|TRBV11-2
CASSFSPEAFF
TGTGCCAGCAGCTTTAGTCCTGAAGCTTTCTTT
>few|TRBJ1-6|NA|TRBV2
CASSEPAWQGLHF
TGTGCCAGCAGTGAGCCCGCTTGGCAGGGGCTCCACTTT
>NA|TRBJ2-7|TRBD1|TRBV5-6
CASSLGQGDEQYF
TGTGCCAGCAGCCTGGGACAGGGGGACGAGCAGTACTTC
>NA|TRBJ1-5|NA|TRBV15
CATSRDRSFGQPQHF
TGTGCCACCAGCAGAGATCGGTCGTTTGGTCAGCCCCAGCATTTT